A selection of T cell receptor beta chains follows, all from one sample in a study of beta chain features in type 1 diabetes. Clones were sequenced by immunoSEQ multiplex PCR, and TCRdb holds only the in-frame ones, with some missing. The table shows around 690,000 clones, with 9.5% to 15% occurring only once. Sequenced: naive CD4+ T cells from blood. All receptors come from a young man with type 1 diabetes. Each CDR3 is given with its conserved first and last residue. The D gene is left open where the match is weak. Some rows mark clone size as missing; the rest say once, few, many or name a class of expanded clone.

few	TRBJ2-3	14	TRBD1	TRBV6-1	TGTGCCAGCAGTGAAGGGACAGGGGTCGATACGCAGTATTTT	CASSEGTGVDTQYF
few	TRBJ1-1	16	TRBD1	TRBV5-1	TGCGCCAGCAGCCCCCGGACAGGGGGAATGAACACTGAAGCTTTCTTT	CASSPRTGGMNTEAFF
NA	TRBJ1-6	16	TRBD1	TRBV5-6	TGTGCCAGCAGCTTGATGGGACAGCACCTCAATTCACCCCTCCACTTT	CASSLMGQHLNSPLHF
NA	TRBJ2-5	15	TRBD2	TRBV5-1	TGCGCCAGCAGCTTCCAGCGGGGGCCTCAAGAGACCCAGTACTTC	CASSFQRGPQETQYF
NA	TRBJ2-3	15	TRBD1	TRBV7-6	TGTGCCAGCAGCGGGGGACAGGGGTTCACAGATACGCAGTATTTT	CASSGGQGFTDTQYF
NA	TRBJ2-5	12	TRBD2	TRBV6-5	TGTGCCAGCAGTGGCGCTTTTAGCGGGGTATACTTC	CASSGAFSGVYF
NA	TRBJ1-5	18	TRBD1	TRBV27	TGTGCCAGCAGCCCGATGGGGACCCGACAGGGAGACGGTCAGCCCCAGCATTTT	CASSPMGTRQGDGQPQHF
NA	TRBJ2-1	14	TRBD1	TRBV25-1	TGTGCCAGCAGTGAATGGGACAGGTACAATGAGCAGTTCTTC	CASSEWDRYNEQFF
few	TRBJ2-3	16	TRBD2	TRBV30	TGTGCCTGGAGCCCCGGGACTAGCGGGTCCACGGGGACGCAGTATTTT	CAWSPGTSGSTGTQYF
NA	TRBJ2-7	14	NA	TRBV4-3	TGCGCCAGCAGCCAAGAGGGTAATCCGGGCGAGCAGTACTTC	CASSQEGNPGEQYF
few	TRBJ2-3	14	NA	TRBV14	TGTGCCAGCAGCCAAGATCGTCGAGTAGATACGCAGTATTTT	CASSQDRRVDTQYF
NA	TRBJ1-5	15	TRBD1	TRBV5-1	TGCGCCAGCAGCTCCGGGACAGAGCCCAATCAGCCCCAGCATTTT	CASSSGTEPNQPQHF
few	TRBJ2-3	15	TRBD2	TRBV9	TGTGCCAGCACTAGCGGGGGGCTAAGCACAGATACGCAGTATTTT	CASTSGGLSTDTQYF
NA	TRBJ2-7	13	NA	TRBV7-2	TGTGCCAGCAGCTTAGCAAGACGCTACGAGCAGTACTTC	CASSLARRYEQYF
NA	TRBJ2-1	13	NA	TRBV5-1	TGCGCCAGCAGCTTTAAAGGTGTCGATGAGCAGTTCTTC	CASSFKGVDEQFF
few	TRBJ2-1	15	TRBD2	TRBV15	TGTGCCACCAGCAGAGATAGGGCTAGCGGGGGGAACCCGTTCTTC	CATSRDRASGGNPFF
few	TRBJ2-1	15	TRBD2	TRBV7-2	TGTGCCAGCAGCTTAGTGGGGTCGGCGGGAGGTGAGCAGTTCTTC	CASSLVGSAGGEQFF
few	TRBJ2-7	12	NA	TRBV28	TGTGCCAGCATTCCCCCAGGGTACGAGCAGTACTTC	CASIPPGYEQYF
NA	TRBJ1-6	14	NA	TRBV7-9	TGTGCCAGCAGCTTAGAAGGCGCTCTTTCACCCCTCCACTTT	CASSLEGALSPLHF
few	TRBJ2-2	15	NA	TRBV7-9	TGTGCCTCCAGGTTAGAGAGCGACTCAGCCGGGGAGCTGTTTTTT	CASRLESDSAGELFF
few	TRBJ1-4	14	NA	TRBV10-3	TGTGCCATCAGTGAGTCGGCCTCTAATGAAAAACTGTTTTTT	CAISESASNEKLFF
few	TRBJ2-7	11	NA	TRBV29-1	TGCAGCGTTGGACCGAGCTACGAGCAGTACTTC	CSVGPSYEQYF
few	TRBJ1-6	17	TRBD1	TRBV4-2	TGTGCCAGCAGCCTTTACCCGCAGGGACAGTTTAATTCACCCCTCCACTTT	CASSLYPQGQFNSPLHF
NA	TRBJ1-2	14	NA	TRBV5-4	TGTGCCAGCAGCCCAAGCAGCAGGGAAGCTGGCTACACCTTC	CASSPSSREAGYTF
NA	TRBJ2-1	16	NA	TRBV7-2	TGTGCCAGCAGCTTAGCGCTGAGTTACTCCTACAATGAGCAGTTCTTC	CASSLALSYSYNEQFF
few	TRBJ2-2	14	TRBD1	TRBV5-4	TGCGCCAGCAGCCAACTTACAGGGGCCGGGGAGCTGTTTTTT	CASSQLTGAGELFF
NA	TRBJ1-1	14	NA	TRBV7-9	TGTGCCAGCAGCCAACTCAGGGAGAACACTGAAGCTTTCTTT	CASSQLRENTEAFF
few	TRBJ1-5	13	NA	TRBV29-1	TGCAGCGTCGCCGAGGGTCCCAATCAGCCCCAGCATTTT	CSVAEGPNQPQHF
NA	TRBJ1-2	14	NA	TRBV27	TGTGCCAGCAGTCTTGCCGGGGTACGCTATGGCTACACCTTC	CASSLAGVRYGYTF
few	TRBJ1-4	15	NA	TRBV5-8	TGTGCCAGCAGCGCCCGTATTTCGGGCAGGGAAAAACTGTTTTTT	CASSARISGREKLFF
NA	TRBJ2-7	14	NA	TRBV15	TGTGCCACCAGCCCCCGGCAAGGGAGCTACGAGCAGTACTTC	CATSPRQGSYEQYF
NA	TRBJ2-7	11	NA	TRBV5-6	TGTGCCAGCAGTACTAGCTACGAGCAGTACTTC	CASSTSYEQYF
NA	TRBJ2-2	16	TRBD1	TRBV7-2	TGTGCCAGCAGCATTTTAAGGGCCAGGGGGCCCGGGGAGCTGTTTTTT	CASSILRARGPGELFF
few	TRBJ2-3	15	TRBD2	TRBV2	TGTGCCAGCAGGGCGATAGCGGGGTCAGCTGATACGCAGTATTTT	CASRAIAGSADTQYF
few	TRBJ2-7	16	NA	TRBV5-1	TGCGCCAGCAGCTTGGAACTAGCCAGTACACTCTACGAGCAGTACTTC	CASSLELASTLYEQYF
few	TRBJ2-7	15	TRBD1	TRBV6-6	TGTGCCAGCAGATTACCGGGACAGGAGGCTTACGAGCAGTACTTC	CASRLPGQEAYEQYF
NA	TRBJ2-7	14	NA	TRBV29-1	TGCAGCGCGGGGGAAGGGCAGGGATCCTACGAGCAGTACTTC	CSAGEGQGSYEQYF
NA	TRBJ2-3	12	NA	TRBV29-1	TGCAGCGTTTTAGAACCCACAGATACGCAGTATTTT	CSVLEPTDTQYF
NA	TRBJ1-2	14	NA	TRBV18	TGTGCCAGCTCACCACCCTCCTGGGTCCATGGCTACACCTTC	CASSPPSWVHGYTF
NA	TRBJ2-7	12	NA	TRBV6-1	TGTGCCAGCGCAGAACAGGGAGACGAGCAGTACTTC	CASAEQGDEQYF
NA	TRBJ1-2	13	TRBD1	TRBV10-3	TGTGCCATCAGGACAGGGACTAACTATGGCTACACCTTC	CAIRTGTNYGYTF
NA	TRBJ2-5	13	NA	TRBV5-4	TGTGCCAGCAGCTCGGCGGACGAAGAGACCCAGTACTTC	CASSSADEETQYF
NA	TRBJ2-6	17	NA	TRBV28	TGTGCCAGCAGTTTAACAGTGACGACCTCTGGGGCCAACGTCCTGACTTTC	CASSLTVTTSGANVLTF
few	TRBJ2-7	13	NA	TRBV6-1	TGTGCCGCGGCCCGCGAAGAGTCCTACGAGCAGTACTTC	CAAAREESYEQYF
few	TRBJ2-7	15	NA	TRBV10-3	TGTGCCATCAGTGAGGGGGGGCAGCCGAGCTACGAGCAGTACTTC	CAISEGGQPSYEQYF
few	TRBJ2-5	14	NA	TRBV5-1	TGCGCCAGCAGCTTACAAGGGAGAGGAGAGACCCAGTACTTC	CASSLQGRGETQYF
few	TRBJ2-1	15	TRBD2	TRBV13	TGTGCCAGCAGCTTAGGCAGCGGGGGGGCCAATGAGCAGTTCTTC	CASSLGSGGANEQFF
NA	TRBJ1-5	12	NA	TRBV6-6	TGTGCCAGCAGTGACGGCAATCAGCCCCAGCATTTT	CASSDGNQPQHF
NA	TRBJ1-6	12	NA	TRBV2	TGTGCCAGCCGGGGGACCGAGGGACCCCTCCACTTT	CASRGTEGPLHF
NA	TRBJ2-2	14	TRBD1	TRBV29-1	TGCAGCGGACGACAGGGACAGCTATCCGGGGAGCTGTTTTTT	CSGRQGQLSGELFF
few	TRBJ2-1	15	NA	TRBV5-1	TGCGCCAGCAGCTTGGATGCAAGGGCCTACAATGAGCAGTTCTTC	CASSLDARAYNEQFF
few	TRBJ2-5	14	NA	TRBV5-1	TGCGCCAGCAGCTTGGGGACTCCTCAAGAGACCCAGTACTTC	CASSLGTPQETQYF
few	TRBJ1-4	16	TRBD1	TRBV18	TGTGCCAGCTCACCGCCACAGGGGGACCGAAATGAAAAACTGTTTTTT	CASSPPQGDRNEKLFF
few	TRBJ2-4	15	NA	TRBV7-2	TGTGCCAGCAGCTTATTTCTTGAAAAGGGGGACATTCAGTACTTC	CASSLFLEKGDIQYF
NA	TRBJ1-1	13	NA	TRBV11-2	TGTGCCAGCAGCTTAGATCCGAACACTGAAGCTTTCTTT	CASSLDPNTEAFF
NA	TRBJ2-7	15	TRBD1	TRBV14	TGTGCCAGCAGCCAAGATAGGGACAGCTCCTACGAGCAGTACTTC	CASSQDRDSSYEQYF
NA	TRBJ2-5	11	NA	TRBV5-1	TGCGCCAGTTTAGGGGAGGAGACCCAGTACTTC	CASLGEETQYF
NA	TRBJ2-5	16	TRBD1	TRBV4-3	TGCGCCAGCAGCCAAGGTCACGGACAGGGCGAAGAGACCCAGTACTTC	CASSQGHGQGEETQYF